A selection of T cell receptor beta chains follows, all from one sample in a study of spatial heterogeneity in lung cancer. TCRdb re-called the 5' RACE reads through MiXCR, storing one row per CDR3 protein. This table holds approximately 6,900 distinct CDR3 sequences, roughly 3.8% found once. The source material was normal lung tissue next to the tumor, sampled at surgery. The receptors were gathered from a female donor with early-stage non-small cell lung cancer. Each CDR3 is given with its conserved first and last residue. Each record gives: clone size, V gene, J gene, D gene, CDR3 DNA, CDR3 protein. The D gene is left open where the match is weak. Not all rows give a size; the values are once, few, many and, for expanded clones, a class.

abundance: medium-sized; v_gene: TRBV6-1; j_gene: TRBJ1-5; d_gene: .; CDR3nt: TGTGCCAGCAAGAGGGGGGATCAGCCCCAGCATTTT; CDR3aa: CASKRGDQPQHF
abundance: many; v_gene: TRBV7-9; j_gene: TRBJ2-5; d_gene: TRBD1; CDR3nt: TGTGCCAGCAGCTGGGACAGGGTGGTGAGAGAGACCCAGTACTTC; CDR3aa: CASSWDRVVRETQYF
abundance: many; v_gene: TRBV12-3/TRBV12-4; j_gene: TRBJ1-1; d_gene: .; CDR3nt: TGTGCCACTCGAACAGGAGGGGCTGAAGCTTTCTTT; CDR3aa: CATRTGGAEAFF
abundance: many; v_gene: TRBV28; j_gene: TRBJ2-2; d_gene: .; CDR3nt: TGTGCCAGCAGGCTACGCGGGCCGCCTGACACCGGGGAGCTGTTTTTT; CDR3aa: CASRLRGPPDTGELFF
abundance: many; v_gene: TRBV9; j_gene: TRBJ2-2; d_gene: .; CDR3nt: TGTGCCAGCAGCGTAGTTGGGAGCGCCACCGGGGAGCTGTTTTTT; CDR3aa: CASSVVGSATGELFF
abundance: .; v_gene: TRBV20-1; j_gene: TRBJ2-7; d_gene: .; CDR3nt: TGCAGTGCTAGAGACAGGGGGGACTACGAGCAGTACTTC; CDR3aa: CSARDRGDYEQYF
abundance: large; v_gene: TRBV28; j_gene: TRBJ1-4; d_gene: .; CDR3nt: TGTGCCAGCAGCCCACAGGGTATTGAAAAACTGTTTTTT; CDR3aa: CASSPQGIEKLFF
abundance: many; v_gene: TRBV11-3; j_gene: TRBJ1-1; d_gene: TRBD1; CDR3nt: TGTGCCAGCAGCTTCTCCGGGACAGGGGGCTCCATGAACACTGAAGCTTTCTTT; CDR3aa: CASSFSGTGGSMNTEAFF
abundance: many; v_gene: TRBV20-1; j_gene: TRBJ2-3; d_gene: TRBD1; CDR3nt: TGCAGTGCATCTAGGGCCAGGGGGCTGGTAGATACGCAGTATTTT; CDR3aa: CSASRARGLVDTQYF
abundance: many; v_gene: TRBV5-1; j_gene: TRBJ1-4; d_gene: .; CDR3nt: TGCGCCAGCAGCCCCGAGGCACAGCTTAATGAAAAACTGTTTTTT; CDR3aa: CASSPEAQLNEKLFF
abundance: many; v_gene: TRBV5-4; j_gene: TRBJ1-2; d_gene: .; CDR3nt: TGTGCCAGCAGCTCAAGCGGGTTAGGCAACTATGGCTACACCTTC; CDR3aa: CASSSSGLGNYGYTF
abundance: .; v_gene: TRBV5-1; j_gene: TRBJ2-3; d_gene: TRBD2; CDR3nt: TGCGCCAGCAGCTTGGTGGGCGGGGGAGGTCCAGATACGCAGTATTTT; CDR3aa: CASSLVGGGGPDTQYF
abundance: many; v_gene: TRBV18; j_gene: TRBJ1-3; d_gene: .; CDR3nt: TGTGCCAGCTCTCCACACCCTTTGAGCTCTGGAAACACCATATATTTT; CDR3aa: CASSPHPLSSGNTIYF
abundance: medium-sized; v_gene: TRBV7-2; j_gene: TRBJ2-1; d_gene: TRBD2; CDR3nt: TGTGCCAGCAGCTTAGGTCTTAGCGGGGATCTGTTCTTC; CDR3aa: CASSLGLSGDLFF
abundance: many; v_gene: TRBV6-5; j_gene: TRBJ1-1; d_gene: .; CDR3nt: TGTGCCAGCAGGAGGGGGATCAATACTGAAGCTTTCTTT; CDR3aa: CASRRGINTEAFF
abundance: many; v_gene: TRBV20-1; j_gene: TRBJ1-2; d_gene: .; CDR3nt: TGCAGTGCTAGAGAAGGGGAGAAGGTCTATGGCTACACCTTC; CDR3aa: CSAREGEKVYGYTF
abundance: many; v_gene: TRBV9; j_gene: TRBJ2-5; d_gene: .; CDR3nt: TGTGCCAGCTCATGGGGGGCAGAGGAGACCCAGTACTTC; CDR3aa: CASSWGAEETQYF
abundance: many; v_gene: TRBV5-1; j_gene: TRBJ1-1; d_gene: TRBD1; CDR3nt: TGCGCCAGCAGCTGGGGGACAGGGGCGGACACTGAAGCTTTCTTT; CDR3aa: CASSWGTGADTEAFF
abundance: many; v_gene: TRBV28; j_gene: TRBJ1-3; d_gene: .; CDR3nt: TGTGCCAGCAGTTCACTCGGGACTGATGGAAACACCATATATTTT; CDR3aa: CASSSLGTDGNTIYF
abundance: many; v_gene: TRBV12-3/TRBV12-4; j_gene: TRBJ1-1; d_gene: .; CDR3nt: TGTGCCAGCAGCCAACGTGGGGAGACTGAAGCTTTCTTT; CDR3aa: CASSQRGETEAFF
abundance: many; v_gene: TRBV14; j_gene: TRBJ2-1; d_gene: .; CDR3nt: TGTGCCAGCAGCCAAGATCTTGGCAGCTACAATGAGCAGTTCTTC; CDR3aa: CASSQDLGSYNEQFF
abundance: many; v_gene: TRBV11-3; j_gene: TRBJ1-6; d_gene: .; CDR3nt: TGTGCCAGCAGCTCGAGGGGGAATTCACCCCTCCACTTT; CDR3aa: CASSSRGNSPLHF
abundance: many; v_gene: TRBV7-7; j_gene: TRBJ2-5; d_gene: TRBD2; CDR3nt: TGTGCTAGCAGCCTGGACGGGGGAGGGCGACAGACCCAGTACTTC; CDR3aa: CASSLDGGGRQTQYF
abundance: many; v_gene: TRBV11-2; j_gene: TRBJ2-5; d_gene: .; CDR3nt: TGTGCCAGCAGCTTTTGGGCTAGCATACAAGAGACCCAGTACTTC; CDR3aa: CASSFWASIQETQYF
abundance: .; v_gene: TRBV15; j_gene: TRBJ2-5; d_gene: .; CDR3nt: TGTGCCACCAGTGATGTCGGGGGAGAGACCCAGTACTTC; CDR3aa: CATSDVGGETQYF
abundance: medium-sized; v_gene: TRBV7-9; j_gene: TRBJ2-3; d_gene: .; CDR3nt: TGTGCCAGCAGCCCCCCCCCTAGCACAGATACGCAGTATTTT; CDR3aa: CASSPPPSTDTQYF
abundance: medium-sized; v_gene: TRBV20-1; j_gene: TRBJ1-1; d_gene: .; CDR3nt: TGCAGATACGGACGGAACACTGAAGCTTTCTTT; CDR3aa: CRYGRNTEAFF
abundance: many; v_gene: TRBV6-5; j_gene: TRBJ2-7; d_gene: .; CDR3nt: TGTGCCAGCAGTTACGCGGCGTACTCCTACGAGCAGTACTTC; CDR3aa: CASSYAAYSYEQYF
abundance: many; v_gene: TRBV5-6; j_gene: TRBJ1-2; d_gene: .; CDR3nt: TGTGCCAGCAGCTTGGCCGCAGGAAACAAAAAGTATGGCTACACCTTC; CDR3aa: CASSLAAGNKKYGYTF
abundance: medium-sized; v_gene: TRBV9; j_gene: TRBJ2-5; d_gene: .; CDR3nt: TGTGCCAGCAGCGACCGAAGTAGAGAAGAGACCCAGTACTTC; CDR3aa: CASSDRSREETQYF
abundance: many; v_gene: TRBV12-3/TRBV12-4; j_gene: TRBJ2-1; d_gene: .; CDR3nt: TGTGCCAGCAGTACGCCAACAGCTTACAATGAGCAGTTCTTC; CDR3aa: CASSTPTAYNEQFF
abundance: medium-sized; v_gene: TRBV6-5; j_gene: TRBJ1-5; d_gene: .; CDR3nt: TGTGCCAGCAGTTACTCGAAGAGTCAGCCCCAGCATTTT; CDR3aa: CASSYSKSQPQHF
abundance: many; v_gene: TRBV12-3/TRBV12-4; j_gene: TRBJ1-3; d_gene: .; CDR3nt: TGTGCCAGCAGTTCGAGGATCTCTGGAAACACCATATATTTT; CDR3aa: CASSSRISGNTIYF
abundance: many; v_gene: TRBV6-1; j_gene: TRBJ1-2; d_gene: TRBD1; CDR3nt: TGTGCCAGCACCGGAGGGGGCGGCTATGGCTACACCTTC; CDR3aa: CASTGGGGYGYTF
abundance: medium-sized; v_gene: TRBV7-2; j_gene: TRBJ2-7; d_gene: TRBD1; CDR3nt: TGTGCCAGCAGCTTCCCAGGGGGAAGGCGTTACGAGCAGTACTTC; CDR3aa: CASSFPGGRRYEQYF
abundance: .; v_gene: TRBV6-5; j_gene: TRBJ2-2; d_gene: TRBD2; CDR3nt: TGTGCAAGAACCCTAGCGGGGGCCGGGGAGCTGTTTTTT; CDR3aa: CARTLAGAGELFF
abundance: medium-sized; v_gene: TRBV28; j_gene: TRBJ2-3; d_gene: .; CDR3nt: TGTGCCAGCAGTTATAGGGGGGCCGGAGATACGCAGTATTTT; CDR3aa: CASSYRGAGDTQYF
abundance: many; v_gene: TRBV19; j_gene: TRBJ2-1; d_gene: .; CDR3nt: TGTGCCAGTAGTATTGGGCGGGGTGATGAGCAGTTCTTC; CDR3aa: CASSIGRGDEQFF
abundance: few; v_gene: TRBV5-1; j_gene: TRBJ2-5; d_gene: TRBD2; CDR3nt: TGCGCCAGCACCGACCAACTAGCGGCCCAAGAGACCCAGTACTTC; CDR3aa: CASTDQLAAQETQYF
abundance: medium-sized; v_gene: TRBV18; j_gene: TRBJ1-6; d_gene: .; CDR3nt: TGTGCCAGCTCACCGTCAGGGGCCATTAATTCACCCCTCCACTTT; CDR3aa: CASSPSGAINSPLHF
abundance: many; v_gene: TRBV6-2/TRBV6-3; j_gene: TRBJ1-5; d_gene: TRBD1; CDR3nt: TGTGCCAGCAGTTGGACAGCTCAAGACAGGGTATATAGTCAGCCCCAGCATTTT; CDR3aa: CASSWTAQDRVYSQPQHF
abundance: many; v_gene: TRBV6-2/TRBV6-3; j_gene: TRBJ2-3; d_gene: .; CDR3nt: TGTGCCAGCAGTTACTCGGCGGCAGATACGCAGTATTTT; CDR3aa: CASSYSAADTQYF
abundance: many; v_gene: TRBV2; j_gene: TRBJ2-1; d_gene: .; CDR3nt: TGTGCCAGCAGTGAAGCAGGCGGGACAGACCGCAATGAGCAGTTCTTC; CDR3aa: CASSEAGGTDRNEQFF
abundance: many; v_gene: TRBV6-2/TRBV6-3; j_gene: TRBJ2-5; d_gene: .; CDR3nt: TGTGCCAGCAGGAACCCGGGGGGCGGAGAGACCCAGTACTTC; CDR3aa: CASRNPGGGETQYF
abundance: many; v_gene: TRBV12-3/TRBV12-4; j_gene: TRBJ1-6; d_gene: .; CDR3nt: TGTGCCAGCAGTTTTGGAGGTATGGGCGGTTCACCCCTCCACTTT; CDR3aa: CASSFGGMGGSPLHF